Listed below are T cell receptor beta chains from one sample, sequenced in a study of OX40 agonist ivuxolimab in advanced cancers. Repertoires were generated with immunoSEQ multiplex PCR, while TCRdb's copy carries only in-frame clones and drops some. The sample includes approximately 58,000 clones, approximately 81% of them seen just once. The starting material was CD4+ or CD8+ T cells sorted from blood, obtained in a trial of the OX40 agonist ivuxolimab. These receptors originate from an adult with an advanced solid tumor such as melanoma, head and neck, liver or kidney cancer. CDR3s include the opening cysteine and the closing phenylalanine or tryptophan. Each record gives: V gene, CDR3 length, CDR3 protein.

V gene: TRBV11-2; CDR3 length: 13; CDR3 protein: CASSLQGADTQYF
V gene: TRBV6-6; CDR3 length: 15; CDR3 protein: CASSYPTGGGEKLFF
V gene: TRBV10-3; CDR3 length: 15; CDR3 protein: CAISGAGGMFNEQFF
V gene: TRBV7-9; CDR3 length: 13; CDR3 protein: CASSLRPPDEQFF
V gene: TRBV7-3; CDR3 length: 16; CDR3 protein: CASSSTGAPNRAEAFF
V gene: TRBV28; CDR3 length: 15; CDR3 protein: CASSPWGLGANVLTF
V gene: TRBV5-1; CDR3 length: 14; CDR3 protein: CASSFSGVGNTIYF
V gene: TRBV9; CDR3 length: 16; CDR3 protein: CASSFPTSSGANVLTF
V gene: TRBV6-5; CDR3 length: 12; CDR3 protein: CASSSGAYEQYF
V gene: TRBV9; CDR3 length: 13; CDR3 protein: CASSQNIGGEAFF
V gene: TRBV7-6; CDR3 length: 15; CDR3 protein: CASSLSGTGSYEQYF
V gene: TRBV6-5; CDR3 length: 13; CDR3 protein: CASSWGGDQPQHF
V gene: TRBV5-1; CDR3 length: 16; CDR3 protein: CASSLVGPYSGNTIYF
V gene: TRBV19; CDR3 length: 15; CDR3 protein: CASSIGFKKNTEAFF
V gene: TRBV5-4; CDR3 length: 15; CDR3 protein: CASSLSRPAAGELFF
V gene: TRBV5-4; CDR3 length: 15; CDR3 protein: CASSSTGGLRSEQYF
V gene: TRBV13; CDR3 length: 14; CDR3 protein: CASSLESEGDEAFF
V gene: TRBV6-5; CDR3 length: 15; CDR3 protein: CATARDPVIAYEQYF
V gene: TRBV5-4; CDR3 length: 16; CDR3 protein: CASSARQGLSTDTQYF
V gene: TRBV6-1; CDR3 length: 13; CDR3 protein: CASAFQTYTEAFF
V gene: TRBV11-2; CDR3 length: 15; CDR3 protein: CASTNKPLNTGELFF
V gene: TRBV28; CDR3 length: 15; CDR3 protein: CASSPAFTNTGELFF
V gene: TRBV10-3; CDR3 length: 16; CDR3 protein: CAISDGLAGGYNEQFF
V gene: TRBV1; CDR3 length: 12; CDR3 protein: CTSSHKGNEQFF
V gene: TRBV2; CDR3 length: 12; CDR3 protein: CASSLRLGEQYF
V gene: TRBV7-9; CDR3 length: 13; CDR3 protein: CASSRLGTYEQYF
V gene: TRBV25-1; CDR3 length: 18; CDR3 protein: CASSEAGTAPGGPREQFF